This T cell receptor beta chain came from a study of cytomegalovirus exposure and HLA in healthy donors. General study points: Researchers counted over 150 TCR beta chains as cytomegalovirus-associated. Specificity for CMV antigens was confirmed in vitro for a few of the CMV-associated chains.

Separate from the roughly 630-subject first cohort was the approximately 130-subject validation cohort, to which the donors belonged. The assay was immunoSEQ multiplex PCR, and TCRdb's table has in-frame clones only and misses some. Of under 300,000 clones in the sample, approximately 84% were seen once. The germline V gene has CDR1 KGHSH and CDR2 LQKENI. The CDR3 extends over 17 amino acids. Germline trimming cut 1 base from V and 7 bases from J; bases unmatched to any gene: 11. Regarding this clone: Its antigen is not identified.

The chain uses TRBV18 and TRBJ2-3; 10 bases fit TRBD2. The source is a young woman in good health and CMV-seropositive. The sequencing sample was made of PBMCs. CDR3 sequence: CASSPLPASGSTHTQYF. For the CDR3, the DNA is TGTGCCAGCTCACCACTTCCGGCTAGCGGGAGCACGCATACGCAGTATTTT.